The subject of this entry is one T cell receptor (beta chain). Its antigen is unknown. Other nucleotide sequences in the sample specify the same CDR3. Sequencing used immunoSEQ multiplex PCR; TCRdb keeps in-frame clones, though not all of them. This sample has 2 million to 3 million clones, with over 85% found just once. V lost 0 bases and J lost 4, with 10 bases in between. Per the germline V gene, CDR1 is MNHNS and CDR2 is SASEGT. CDR3 length: 14 amino acids. The sample belongs to a study of shared clonotypes between healthy human individuals. About the research overall: The composition of the donors was a couple of women and three men aged 18 to 49. The study, taken as a whole, reports: Around 5% of naive CD4 clonotypes were common to a few donors.

Material for sequencing was naive CD4+ T cells from PBMCs. The subset is: CD45RA+ positively selected. The clonotype was recovered from a young man in good health. Some clones in this sample may be carry-over from other donors' samples. The chain uses TRBV6-1 and TRBJ2-7; D remains unclear. CDR3 protein: CASSEALPSYEQYF. The DNA of the CDR3 is TGTGCCAGCAGTGAAGCATTGCCCTCTTACGAGCAGTACTTC.